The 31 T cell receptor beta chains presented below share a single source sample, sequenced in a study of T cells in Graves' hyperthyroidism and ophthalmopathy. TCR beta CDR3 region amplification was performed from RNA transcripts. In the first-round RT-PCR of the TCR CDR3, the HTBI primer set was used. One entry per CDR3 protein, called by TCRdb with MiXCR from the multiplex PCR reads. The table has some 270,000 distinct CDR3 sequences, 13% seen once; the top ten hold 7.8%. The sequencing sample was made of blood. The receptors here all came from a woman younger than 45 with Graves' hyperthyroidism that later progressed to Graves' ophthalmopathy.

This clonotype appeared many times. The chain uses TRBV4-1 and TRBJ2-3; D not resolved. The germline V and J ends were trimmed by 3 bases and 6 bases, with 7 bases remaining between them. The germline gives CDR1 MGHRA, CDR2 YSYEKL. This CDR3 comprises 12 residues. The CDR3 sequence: CASSHQRDTQYF. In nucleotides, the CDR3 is TGCGCCAGCAGCCACCAAAGGGATACGCAGTATTTT.

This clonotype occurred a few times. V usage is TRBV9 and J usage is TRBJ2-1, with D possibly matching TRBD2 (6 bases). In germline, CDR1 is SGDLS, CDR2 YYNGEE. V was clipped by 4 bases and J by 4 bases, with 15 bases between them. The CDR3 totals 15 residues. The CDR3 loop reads CASSPAGGKYNEQFF. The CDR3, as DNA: TGTGCCAGCAGCCCAGCTGGCGGGAAGTACAATGAGCAGTTCTTC.

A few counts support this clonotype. The CDR3 DNA sequence: TGCAGTGCTAGCCCCGCCAGCGGGACAGATACGCAGTATTTT. Amino acids: CSASPASGTDTQYF. The gene calls are TRBV20-1 and TRBJ2-3; D might be TRBD2 (6 bases). Looked up from germline, CDR1 is DFQATT and CDR2 is SNEGSKA (reference sequence). Trimming pared 3 bases from V and 3 bases from J, leaving 13 bases between. The CDR3 sequence is 14 residues long.

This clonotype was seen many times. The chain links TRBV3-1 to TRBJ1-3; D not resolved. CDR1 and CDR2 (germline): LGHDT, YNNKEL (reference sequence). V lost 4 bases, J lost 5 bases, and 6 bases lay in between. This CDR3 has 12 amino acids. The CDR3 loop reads CASSPWRNTIYF. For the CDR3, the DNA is TGTGCCAGCAGCCCCTGGAGAAACACCATATATTTT.

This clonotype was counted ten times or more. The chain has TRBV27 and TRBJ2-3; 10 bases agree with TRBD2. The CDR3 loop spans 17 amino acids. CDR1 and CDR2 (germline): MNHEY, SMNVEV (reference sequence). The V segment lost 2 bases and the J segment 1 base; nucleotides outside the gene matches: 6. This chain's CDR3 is CASSLIALAGGTDTQYF. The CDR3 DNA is TGTGCCAGCAGTTTAATCGCCCTAGCGGGAGGCACAGATACGCAGTATTTT.

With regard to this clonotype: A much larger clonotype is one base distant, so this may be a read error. The CDR3 loop reads CASSREGSPGNEQFF. As DNA, the CDR3 is TGTGCCAGCAGCCGAGAGGGGTCGCCAGGTAATGAGCAGTTCTTC. The chain uses TRBV4-2 and TRBJ2-1; D possibly matches TRBD1 or TRBD2 (5 bases each). Germline V gene lookup returns CDR1 LGHNA and CDR2 YNFKEQ. Trimming shortened V by 4 bases and J by 7 bases, and 17 bases separated the two germline ends. The CDR3 has 15 residues.

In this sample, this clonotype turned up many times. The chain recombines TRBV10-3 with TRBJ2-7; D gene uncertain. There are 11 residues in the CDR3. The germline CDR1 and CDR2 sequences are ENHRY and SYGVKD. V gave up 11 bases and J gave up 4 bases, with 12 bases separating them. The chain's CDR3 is CAVRQTYEQYF. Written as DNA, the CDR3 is TGTGCCGTCCGACAAACATACGAGCAGTACTTC.

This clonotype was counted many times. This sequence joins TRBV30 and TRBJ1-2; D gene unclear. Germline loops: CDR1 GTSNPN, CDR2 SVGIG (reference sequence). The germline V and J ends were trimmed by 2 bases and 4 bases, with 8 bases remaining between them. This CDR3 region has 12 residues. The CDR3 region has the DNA TGTGCCTGGAGTCGGAGTAGCTATGGCTACACCTTC. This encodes CAWSRSSYGYTF.

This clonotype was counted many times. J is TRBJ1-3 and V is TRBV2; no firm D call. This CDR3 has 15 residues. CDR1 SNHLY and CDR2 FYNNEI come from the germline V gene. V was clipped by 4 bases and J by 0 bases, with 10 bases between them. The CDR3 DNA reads TGTGCCAGCAGTGTGCAGGCGGCCTCTGGAAACACCATATATTTT. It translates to CASSVQAASGNTIYF.

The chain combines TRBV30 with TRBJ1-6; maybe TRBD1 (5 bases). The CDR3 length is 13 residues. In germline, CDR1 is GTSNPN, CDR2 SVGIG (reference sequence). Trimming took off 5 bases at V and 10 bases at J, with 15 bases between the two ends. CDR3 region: CAWVGGAESPLHF. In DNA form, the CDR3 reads TGTGCCTGGGTGGGGGGTGCAGAGTCACCCCTCCACTTT.

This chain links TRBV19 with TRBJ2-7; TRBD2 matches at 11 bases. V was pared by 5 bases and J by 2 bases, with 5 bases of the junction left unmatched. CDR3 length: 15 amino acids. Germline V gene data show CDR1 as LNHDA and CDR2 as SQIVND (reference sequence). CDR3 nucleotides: TGTGCCAGTAGTGTTAGCGGGAGGGTCACCTACGAGCAGTACTTC. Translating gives CASSVSGRVTYEQYF.

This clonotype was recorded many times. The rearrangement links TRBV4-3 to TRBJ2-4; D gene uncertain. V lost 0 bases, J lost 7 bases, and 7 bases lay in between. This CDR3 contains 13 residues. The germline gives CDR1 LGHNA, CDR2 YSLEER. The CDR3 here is CASSQDNSNIQYF. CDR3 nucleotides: TGCGCCAGCAGCCAAGATAACAGTAACATTCAGTACTTC.

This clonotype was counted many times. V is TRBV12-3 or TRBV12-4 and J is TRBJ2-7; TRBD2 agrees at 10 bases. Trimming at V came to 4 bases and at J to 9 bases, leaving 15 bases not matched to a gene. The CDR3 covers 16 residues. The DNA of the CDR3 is TGTGCCAGCAGTTCTAGGGGCAGCGGGAGGGCCGAGGGGCAGTACTTC. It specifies CASSSRGSGRAEGQYF.

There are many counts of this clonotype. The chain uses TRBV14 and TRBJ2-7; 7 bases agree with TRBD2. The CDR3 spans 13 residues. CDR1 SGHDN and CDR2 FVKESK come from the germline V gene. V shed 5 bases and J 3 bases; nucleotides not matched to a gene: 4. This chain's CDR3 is CASSVTGGYEQYF. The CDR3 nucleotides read TGTGCCAGCAGCGTAACGGGGGGCTACGAGCAGTACTTC.

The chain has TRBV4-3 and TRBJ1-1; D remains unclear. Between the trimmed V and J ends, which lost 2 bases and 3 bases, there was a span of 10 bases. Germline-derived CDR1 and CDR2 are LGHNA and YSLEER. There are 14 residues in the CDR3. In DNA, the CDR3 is TGCGCCAGCAGCCAATATTTAGGTGACACTGAAGCTTTCTTT. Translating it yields CASSQYLGDTEAFF.

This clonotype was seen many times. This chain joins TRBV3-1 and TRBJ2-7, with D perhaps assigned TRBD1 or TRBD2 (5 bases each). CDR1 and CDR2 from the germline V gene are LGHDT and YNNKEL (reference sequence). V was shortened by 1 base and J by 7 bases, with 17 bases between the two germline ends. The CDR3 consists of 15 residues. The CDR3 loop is CASSQGGLGAGEQYF. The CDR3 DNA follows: TGTGCCAGCAGCCAAGGCGGCCTAGGGGCGGGTGAGCAGTACTTC.

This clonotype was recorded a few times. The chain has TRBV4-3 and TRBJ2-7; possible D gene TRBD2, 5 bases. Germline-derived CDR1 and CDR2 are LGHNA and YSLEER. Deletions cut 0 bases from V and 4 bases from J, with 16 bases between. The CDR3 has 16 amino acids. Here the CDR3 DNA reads TGCGCCAGCAGCCAAGATCATAGCCAGGCGGGTTACGAGCAGTACTTC. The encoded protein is CASSQDHSQAGYEQYF.

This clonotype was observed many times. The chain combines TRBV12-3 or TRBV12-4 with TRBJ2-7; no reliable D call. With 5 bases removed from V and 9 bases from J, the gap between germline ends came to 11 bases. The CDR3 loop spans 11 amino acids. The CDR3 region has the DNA TGTGCCAGCAGTCCTGGTCGGAGGCAGTACTTC. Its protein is CASSPGRRQYF.

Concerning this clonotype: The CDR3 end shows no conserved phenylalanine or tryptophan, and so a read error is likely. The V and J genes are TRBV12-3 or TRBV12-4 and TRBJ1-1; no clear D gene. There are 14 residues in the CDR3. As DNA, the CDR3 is TGTGCCGGCAGTTTTTTCGCCTCGAACACTGAAGCTTTCCTT. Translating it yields CAGSFFASNTEAFL.

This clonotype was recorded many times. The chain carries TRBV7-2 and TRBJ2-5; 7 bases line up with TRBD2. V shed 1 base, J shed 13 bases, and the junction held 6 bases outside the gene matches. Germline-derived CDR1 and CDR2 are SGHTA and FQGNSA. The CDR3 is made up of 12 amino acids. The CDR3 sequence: CASSLGGSRPYF. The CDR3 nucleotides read TGTGCCAGCAGCTTAGGCGGGAGCCGTCCGTACTTC.

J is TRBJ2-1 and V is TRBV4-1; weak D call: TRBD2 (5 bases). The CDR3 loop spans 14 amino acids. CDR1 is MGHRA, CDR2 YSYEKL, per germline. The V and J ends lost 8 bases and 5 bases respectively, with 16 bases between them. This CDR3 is CASVDEGIDNEQFF. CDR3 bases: TGCGCCAGCGTGGACGAGGGTATAGACAATGAGCAGTTCTTC.

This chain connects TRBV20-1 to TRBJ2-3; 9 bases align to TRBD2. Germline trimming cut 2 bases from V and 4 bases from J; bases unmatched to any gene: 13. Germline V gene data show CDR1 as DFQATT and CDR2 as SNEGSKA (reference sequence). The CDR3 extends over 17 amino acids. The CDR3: CSARRFGRGGRSDTQYF. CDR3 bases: TGCAGTGCTAGAAGGTTTGGGCGGGGGGGCCGTTCAGATACGCAGTATTTT.

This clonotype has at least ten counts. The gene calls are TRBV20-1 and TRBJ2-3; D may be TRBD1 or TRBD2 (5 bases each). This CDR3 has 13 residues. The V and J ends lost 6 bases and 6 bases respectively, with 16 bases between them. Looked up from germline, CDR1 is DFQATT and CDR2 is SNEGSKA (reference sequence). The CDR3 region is CSATWDLGDTQYF. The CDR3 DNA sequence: TGCAGTGCCACCTGGGACCTCGGGGATACGCAGTATTTT.

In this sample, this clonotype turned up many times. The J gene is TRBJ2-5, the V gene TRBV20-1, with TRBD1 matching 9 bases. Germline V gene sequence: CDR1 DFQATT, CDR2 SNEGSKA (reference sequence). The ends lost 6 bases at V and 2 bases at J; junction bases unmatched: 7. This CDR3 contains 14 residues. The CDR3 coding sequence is TGCAGTGCCGGGACAGGGACCTTTCAAGAGACCCAGTACTTC. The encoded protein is CSAGTGTFQETQYF.

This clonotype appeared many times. CDR3 sequence: CASSYFGTRVHPDAGELFF. CDR3 nucleotides: TGTGCCAGCAGTTACTTTGGGACTAGGGTACATCCGGACGCCGGGGAGCTGTTTTTT. This chain uses TRBV6-2 or TRBV6-3 with TRBJ2-2, with 8 bases identical to TRBD2. The ends lost 1 base at V and 6 bases at J; junction bases unmatched: 16. The CDR3 is made up of 19 amino acids. The germline CDR1 and CDR2 sequences are MNHEY and SVGEGT.

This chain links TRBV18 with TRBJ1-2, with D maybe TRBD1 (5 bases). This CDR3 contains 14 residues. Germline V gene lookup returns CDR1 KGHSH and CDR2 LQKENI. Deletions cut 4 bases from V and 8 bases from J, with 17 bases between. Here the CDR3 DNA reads TGTGCCAGCTCACGAGGGGAGGCGCGGCGAGGCTACACCTTC. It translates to CASSRGEARRGYTF.

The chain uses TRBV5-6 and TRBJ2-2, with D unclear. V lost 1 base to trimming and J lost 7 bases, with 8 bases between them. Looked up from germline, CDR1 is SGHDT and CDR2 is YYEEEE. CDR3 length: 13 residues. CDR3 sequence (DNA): TGTGCCAGCAGCTTGCTGGCCGTCGGGGAGCTGTTTTTT. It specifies CASSLLAVGELFF.

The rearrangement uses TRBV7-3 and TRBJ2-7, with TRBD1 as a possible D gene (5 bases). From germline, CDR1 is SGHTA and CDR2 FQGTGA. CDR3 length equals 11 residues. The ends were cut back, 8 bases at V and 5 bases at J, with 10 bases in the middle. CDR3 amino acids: CASGQGHEQYF. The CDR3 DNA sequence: TGTGCCAGCGGTCAGGGCCACGAGCAGTACTTC.

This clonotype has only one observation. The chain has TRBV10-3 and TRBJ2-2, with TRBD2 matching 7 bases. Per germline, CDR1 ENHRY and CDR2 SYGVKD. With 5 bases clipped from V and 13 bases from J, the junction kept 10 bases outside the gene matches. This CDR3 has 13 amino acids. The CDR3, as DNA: TGTGCCATCAGTCAGAGGGAGGGGCTCGGGCTGTTTTTT. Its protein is CAISQREGLGLFF.

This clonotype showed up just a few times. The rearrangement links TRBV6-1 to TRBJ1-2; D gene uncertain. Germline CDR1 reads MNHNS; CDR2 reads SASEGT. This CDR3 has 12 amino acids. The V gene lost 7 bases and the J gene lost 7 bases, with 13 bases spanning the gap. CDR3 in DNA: TGTGCCAGCAAAACCGGGAAGGGTGGCTACACCTTC. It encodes CASKTGKGGYTF.

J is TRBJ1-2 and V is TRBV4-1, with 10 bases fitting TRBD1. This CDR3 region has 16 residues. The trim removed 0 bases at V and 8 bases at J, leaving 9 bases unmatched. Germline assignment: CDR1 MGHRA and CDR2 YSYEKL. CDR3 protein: CASSQEEGRTGGGYTF. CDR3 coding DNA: TGCGCCAGCAGCCAAGAAGAGGGGAGGACAGGGGGAGGCTACACCTTC.